This T cell receptor beta chain is drawn from a study of blood T cell repertoires in COVID-19. The CDR3 has 16 amino acids. Germline V gene lookup returns CDR1 MDHEN and CDR2 SYDVKM. Trimming cost V 6 bases and J 3 bases, with 18 bases left between them. Profiling relied on immunoSEQ multiplex PCR, and the TCRdb table lists in-frame clones only, not all of them. The sample has 350,000 or so clones, 88% seen once. V and J are TRBV28 and TRBJ1-5; tentatively, D is TRBD1 (5 bases). The sequenced material came from PBMCs or T cells enriched from blood (not recorded which). This TCR came from a woman aged 25 to 39 who had been exposed to COVID-19. CDR3 nucleotide sequence: TGTGCCAGCAGGTCCCCGGGACGGGGGTCCAATCAGCCCCAGCATTTT. This translates into CASRSPGRGSNQPQHF.